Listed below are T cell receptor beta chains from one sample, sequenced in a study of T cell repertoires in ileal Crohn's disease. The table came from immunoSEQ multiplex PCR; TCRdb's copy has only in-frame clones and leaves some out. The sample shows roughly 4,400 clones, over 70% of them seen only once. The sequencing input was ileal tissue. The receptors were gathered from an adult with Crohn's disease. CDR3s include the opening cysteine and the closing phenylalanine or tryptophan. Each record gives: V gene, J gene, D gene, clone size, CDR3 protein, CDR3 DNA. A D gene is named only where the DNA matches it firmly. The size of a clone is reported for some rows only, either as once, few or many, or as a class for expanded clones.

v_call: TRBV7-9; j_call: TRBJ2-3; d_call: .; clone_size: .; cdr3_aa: CASSLKGPADTQYF; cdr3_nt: TGTGCCAGCAGCTTAAAGGGGCCGGCAGATACGCAGTATTTT
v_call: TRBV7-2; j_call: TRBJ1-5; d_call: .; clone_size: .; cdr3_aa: CASSFGDNRDQPQHF; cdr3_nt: TGTGCCAGCAGCTTCGGGGATAATCGAGATCAGCCCCAGCATTTT
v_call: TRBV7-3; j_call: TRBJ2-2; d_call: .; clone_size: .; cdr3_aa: CASSLSGTNTGELFF; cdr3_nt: TGTGCCAGCAGCTTATCAGGGACGAACACCGGGGAGCTGTTTTTT
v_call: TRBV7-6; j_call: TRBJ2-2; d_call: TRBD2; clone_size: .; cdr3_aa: CASSHDPSGREANTGELFF; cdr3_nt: TGTGCCAGCAGCCATGACCCTAGCGGGAGAGAGGCGAACACCGGGGAGCTGTTTTTT
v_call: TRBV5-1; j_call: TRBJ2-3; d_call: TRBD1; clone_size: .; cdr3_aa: CASSPRTGASTDTQYF; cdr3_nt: TGCGCCAGCAGCCCCCGGACAGGGGCTAGCACAGATACGCAGTATTTT
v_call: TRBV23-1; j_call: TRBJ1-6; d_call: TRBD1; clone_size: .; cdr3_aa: CASSQSGTENSPLHF; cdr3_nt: TGCGCCAGCAGTCAATCCGGGACAGAGAATTCACCCCTCCACTTT
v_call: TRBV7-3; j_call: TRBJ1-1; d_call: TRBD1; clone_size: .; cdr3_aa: CASSLLGTGTQAFF; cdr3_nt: TGTGCCAGCAGCCTCCTCGGGACAGGGACTCAAGCTTTCTTT
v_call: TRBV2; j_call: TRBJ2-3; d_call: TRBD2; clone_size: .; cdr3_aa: CASSENGRLANTQYF; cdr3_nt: TGTGCCAGCAGTGAAAACGGGAGGCTCGCTAATACGCAGTATTTT
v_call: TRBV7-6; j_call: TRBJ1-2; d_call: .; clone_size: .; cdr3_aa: CASSHREGDGYTF; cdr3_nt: TGTGCCAGCAGCCACAGGGAGGGGGATGGCTACACCTTC
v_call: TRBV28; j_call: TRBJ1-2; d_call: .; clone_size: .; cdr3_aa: CASSPLNGEIYGYTF; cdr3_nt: TGTGCCAGCAGTCCGTTAAACGGGGAAATCTATGGCTACACCTTC
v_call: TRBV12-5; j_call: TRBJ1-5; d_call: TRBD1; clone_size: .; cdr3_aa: CASGLVGQGNQPQHF; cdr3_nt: TGTGCTAGTGGTTTGGTCGGACAGGGGAATCAGCCCCAGCATTTT
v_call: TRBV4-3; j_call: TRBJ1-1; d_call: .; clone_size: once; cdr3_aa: CASSHGSAEAFF; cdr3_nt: TGCGCCAGCAGCCACGGGTCCGCTGAAGCTTTCTTT
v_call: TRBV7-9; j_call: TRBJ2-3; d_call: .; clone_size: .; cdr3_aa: CASSLAFGGQTSTDTQYF; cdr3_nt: TGTGCCAGCAGCTTAGCTTTTGGCGGACAAACTAGCACAGATACGCAGTATTTT
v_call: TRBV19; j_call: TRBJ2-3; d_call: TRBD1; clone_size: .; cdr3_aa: CASSIGTGGATTQYF; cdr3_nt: TGTGCCAGTAGTATAGGGACAGGGGGGGCGACGACGCAGTATTTT
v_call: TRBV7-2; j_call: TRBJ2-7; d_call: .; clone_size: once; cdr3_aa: CASSSGLRGLWYF; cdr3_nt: TGTGCCAGCAGCTCCGGACTGCGGGGCCTATGGTACTTC
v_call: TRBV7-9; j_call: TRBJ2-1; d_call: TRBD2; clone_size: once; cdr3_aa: CASSLRGLVAHNEQFF; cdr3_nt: TGTGCCAGCAGCTTAAGAGGACTAGTAGCCCACAATGAGCAGTTCTTC
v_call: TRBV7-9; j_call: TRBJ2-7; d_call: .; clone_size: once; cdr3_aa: CASSLDYGSEQYF; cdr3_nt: TGTGCCAGCAGCTTAGACTACGGGTCCGAGCAGTACTTC
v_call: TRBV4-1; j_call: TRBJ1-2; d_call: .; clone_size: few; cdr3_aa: CASSQDPQAAGYGYTF; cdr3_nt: TGCGCCAGCAGCCAAGACCCCCAGGCCGCAGGCTATGGCTACACCTTC
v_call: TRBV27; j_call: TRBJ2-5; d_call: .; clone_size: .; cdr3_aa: CASSSGAKQYF; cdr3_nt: TGTGCCAGCAGTTCAGGGGCTAAACAGTACTTC
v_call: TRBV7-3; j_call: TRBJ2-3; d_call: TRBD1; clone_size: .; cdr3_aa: CASSSRQGGMQYF; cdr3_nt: TGTGCCAGCAGCTCCCGACAGGGTGGGATGCAGTATTTT
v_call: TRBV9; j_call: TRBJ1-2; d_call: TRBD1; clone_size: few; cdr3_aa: CASSPTGGWGYTF; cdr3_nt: TGTGCCAGCAGCCCGACAGGGGGCTGGGGCTACACCTTC
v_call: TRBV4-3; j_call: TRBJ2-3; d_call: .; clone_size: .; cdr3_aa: CASSPSARSNSDTQYF; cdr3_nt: TGCGCCAGCAGCCCCTCCGCTAGGAGTAACTCAGATACGCAGTATTTT
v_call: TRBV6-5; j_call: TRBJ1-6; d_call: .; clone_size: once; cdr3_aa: CASSSLGATYNSPLHF; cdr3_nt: TGTGCCAGCAGTTCGCTTGGTGCGACCTATAATTCACCCCTCCACTTT
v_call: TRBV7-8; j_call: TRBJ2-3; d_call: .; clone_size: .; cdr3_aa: CASSSWDSPDTQYF; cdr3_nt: TGTGCCAGCAGCTCCTGGGACTCACCAGATACGCAGTATTTT